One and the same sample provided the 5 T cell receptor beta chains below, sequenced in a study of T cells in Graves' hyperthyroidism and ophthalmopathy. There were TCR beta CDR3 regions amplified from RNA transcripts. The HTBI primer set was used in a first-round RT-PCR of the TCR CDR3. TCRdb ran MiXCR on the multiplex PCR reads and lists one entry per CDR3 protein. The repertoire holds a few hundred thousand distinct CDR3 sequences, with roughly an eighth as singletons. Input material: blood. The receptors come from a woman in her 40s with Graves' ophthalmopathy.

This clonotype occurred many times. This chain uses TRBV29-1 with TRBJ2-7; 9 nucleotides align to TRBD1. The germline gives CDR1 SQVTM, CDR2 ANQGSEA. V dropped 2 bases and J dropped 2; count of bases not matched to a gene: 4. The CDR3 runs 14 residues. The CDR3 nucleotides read TGCAGCGTTGAACTGCGGGACAGGGCCTACGAGCAGTACTTC. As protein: CSVELRDRAYEQYF.

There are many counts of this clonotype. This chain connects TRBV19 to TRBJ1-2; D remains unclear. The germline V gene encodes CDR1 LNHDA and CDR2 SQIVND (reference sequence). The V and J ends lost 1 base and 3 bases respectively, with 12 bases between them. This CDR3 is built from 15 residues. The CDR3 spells CASSIGTVHDYGYTF. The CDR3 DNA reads TGTGCCAGTAGTATAGGGACCGTGCATGACTATGGCTACACCTTC.

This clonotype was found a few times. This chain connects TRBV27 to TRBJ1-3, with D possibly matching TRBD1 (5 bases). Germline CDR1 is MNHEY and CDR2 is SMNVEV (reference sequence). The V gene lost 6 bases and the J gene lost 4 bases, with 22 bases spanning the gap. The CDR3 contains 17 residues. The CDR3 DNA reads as TGTGCCAGCAGCCCTAAGGGGCCGACCTTTATCGGAAACACCATATATTTT. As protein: CASSPKGPTFIGNTIYF.

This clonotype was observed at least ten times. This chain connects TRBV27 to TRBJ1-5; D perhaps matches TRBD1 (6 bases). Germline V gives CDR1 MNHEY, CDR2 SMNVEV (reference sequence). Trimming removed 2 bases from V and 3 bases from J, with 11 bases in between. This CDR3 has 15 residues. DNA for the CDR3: TGTGCCAGCAGTTTAATGGGGGCGCACAATCAGCCCCAGCATTTT. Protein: CASSLMGAHNQPQHF.

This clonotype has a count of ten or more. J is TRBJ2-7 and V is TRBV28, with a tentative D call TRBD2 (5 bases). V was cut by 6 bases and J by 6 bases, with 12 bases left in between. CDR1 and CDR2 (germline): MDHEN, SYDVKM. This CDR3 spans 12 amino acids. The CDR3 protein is CASSLYRGEQYF. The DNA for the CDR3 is TGTGCCAGCAGCCTTTATCGGGGCGAGCAGTACTTC.